This TCR beta chain was sequenced for a study of breast tumors, draining lymph nodes, adjacent tissues. The lymph nodes were axillary draining lymph nodes from breast cancer patients. Trimming took off 6 bases at V and 1 base at J, with 5 bases between the two ends. This CDR3 spans 12 amino acids. CDR1 is LNHDA, CDR2 SQIVND, per germline (reference sequence). Whole-study results and caveats: Tumor repertoires ranked between lymph nodes and nontumor tissue in diversity, with V and J gene preferences. Tumor and nontumor repertoires were significantly more similar in luminal-like than in basal-like breast cancer. The lymph node origin of tumor T cells was framed as consistent with a hypothesis, not demonstrated. Most tumor T cells seemingly derive from lymph node, then expand in tumor.

Each CDR3 protein is one row after TCRdb ran MiXCR on the multiplex PCR reads. The sample lists under 150,000 distinct CDR3 sequences; 20% were seen once. This clonotype was detected ten times or more. Its target is not known. This sequence was found in a female donor with breast cancer. Some clones in this sample may be carry-over from other donors' samples. This chain connects TRBV19 to TRBJ2-3; the D is unclear. Sequencing was carried out using axillary lymph node tissue. In nucleotides, the CDR3 is TGTGCCAGTAGGCCAGGCACAGATACGCAGTATTTT. Encoded protein: CASRPGTDTQYF.